The 21 T cell receptor beta chains presented below share a single source sample, sequenced in a study of early T cells in non-severe SARS-CoV-2 infection. TCRdb called the 5' RACE reads again in MiXCR, with one record for every CDR3 protein. The data hold some 40,000 distinct CDR3 sequences, with roughly 5.6% observed a single time. The sequenced sample was whole blood. These receptors all come from an adult who was a healthcare worker with PCR-confirmed SARS-CoV-2 infection or an uninfected control (not recorded which).

This clonotype was found many times. This chain joins TRBV15 and TRBJ2-1; no definite D call. The CDR3 is 15 residues long. Deletions cut 1 base from V and 0 bases from J, with 7 bases between. Germline-derived CDR1 and CDR2 are LNHNV and YYDKDF (reference sequence). The CDR3 here is CATSRGTSSYNEQFF. The CDR3 DNA reads TGTGCCACCAGCAGAGGGACGAGCTCCTACAATGAGCAGTTCTTC.

In its sample, this clonotype was seen a few times. This chain's CDR3 is CASSVNTGVTDTQYF. The CDR3 DNA sequence: TGTGCCAGCAGCGTTAATACAGGGGTTACAGATACGCAGTATTTT. The rearrangement joins TRBV9 to TRBJ2-3; 7 bases are a match to TRBD1. This CDR3 spans 15 amino acids. The ends lost 2 bases at V and 3 bases at J; junction bases unmatched: 6. Germline loops: CDR1 SGDLS, CDR2 YYNGEE.

The sample holds a few counts of this clonotype. The V call is TRBV9, the J call TRBJ1-2, with TRBD1 identical over 8 bases. Germline V lookup: CDR1 SGDLS, CDR2 YYNGEE. J was trimmed by 2 bases and V by 0 bases; bases with no gene match: 3. The CDR3 is 15 amino acids. The CDR3: CASSVDPGGNYGYTF. The CDR3 DNA sequence: TGTGCCAGCAGCGTAGATCCAGGGGGCAACTATGGCTACACCTTC.

This clonotype was seen ten or more times. The J gene is TRBJ2-7, the V gene TRBV7-2, with a weak D call TRBD2 (6 bases). Germline V gene sequence: CDR1 SGHTA, CDR2 FQGNSA. The CDR3 sequence is 15 residues long. Deletions cut 1 base from V and 5 bases from J, with 15 bases between. The CDR3 protein is CASSLGGGRGNEQYF. CDR3 bases: TGTGCCAGCAGCTTAGGGGGCGGCCGGGGGAACGAGCAGTACTTC.

This clonotype was recorded a few times. The chain recombines TRBV12-3 or TRBV12-4 with TRBJ2-5; perhaps TRBD1 as D (6 bases). The CDR3 is 14 residues long. Trimming stripped 6 bases from V and 2 bases from J, with 13 bases between. DNA of the CDR3: TGTGCCAGCAGCCCTGGACAGTCACAAGAGACCCAGTACTTC. This translates into CASSPGQSQETQYF.

This clonotype has only a few counts. The CDR3 here is CASSYVASGSRMYEQYF. For the CDR3, the DNA is TGTGCCAGCAGTTACGTGGCTAGCGGGAGCCGGATGTACGAGCAGTACTTC. The chain couples TRBV6-5 to TRBJ2-7; 10 bases map to TRBD2. Per the germline V gene, CDR1 is MNHEY and CDR2 is SVGAGI. This CDR3 is built from 17 residues. After removal of 2 bases from V and 4 bases from J, the junction contained 11 bases not matched to a gene.

In its sample, this clonotype was seen a few times. The chain is built from TRBV7-2 and TRBJ2-3; 13 bases align to TRBD2. The CDR3 spans 15 residues. Germline V gene sequence: CDR1 SGHTA, CDR2 FQGNSA. V shed 1 base, J shed 6 bases, and the junction held 1 base outside the gene matches. The CDR3 DNA follows: TGTGCCAGCAGCTTAGAACTAGCGGGAGGGGATACGCAGTATTTT. Residues: CASSLELAGGDTQYF.

The table lists this clonotype with many counts. The chain has TRBV6-6 and TRBJ2-1; D may correspond to TRBD1 or TRBD2 (5 bases each). This CDR3 has 14 amino acids. Trimming pared 2 bases from V and 6 bases from J, leaving 11 bases between. Germline loops: CDR1 MNHNY, CDR2 SVGAGI (reference sequence). Written as DNA, the CDR3 is TGTGCCAGCAGTTACGGGGGTCGGGGCAATGAGCAGTTCTTC. Translation gives CASSYGGRGNEQFF.

This clonotype was counted many times. The genes are TRBV5-1 and TRBJ2-7; D call uncertain. Trimming stripped 1 base from V and 1 base from J, with 6 bases between. The V gene's germline CDR1 is SGHRS and CDR2 YFSETQ. CDR3 size: 13 residues. The CDR3 spells CASSLTDSYEQYF. In DNA, the CDR3 is TGCGCCAGCAGCTTGACGGATTCCTACGAGCAGTACTTC.

The chain recombines TRBV4-1 with TRBJ2-1; TRBD2 agrees at 7 bases. V was clipped by 1 base and J by 7 bases; unmatched bases: 1. The CDR3 length is 13 residues. Germline CDR1 is MGHRA and CDR2 is YSYEKL. As DNA, the CDR3 is TGCGCCAGCAGCCAAGTGGGGGGGAATGAGCAGTTCTTC. It specifies CASSQVGGNEQFF.

The table lists this clonotype with many counts. The chain links TRBV29-1 to TRBJ2-3; 11 positions agree with TRBD2. The CDR3 is made up of 14 amino acids. J was trimmed by 4 bases and V by 4 bases; bases with no gene match: 4. In germline, CDR1 is SQVTM, CDR2 ANQGSEA. CDR3 amino acids: CSVAIAGGPDTQYF. CDR3 coding DNA: TGCAGCGTTGCAATAGCGGGGGGGCCAGATACGCAGTATTTT.

In this sample, this clonotype turned up many times. J is TRBJ2-3 and V is TRBV29-1; 9 positions agree with TRBD2. Germline CDR1 reads SQVTM; CDR2 reads ANQGSEA. Trimming removed 3 bases from V and 1 base from J; junction bases left unmatched: 8. This CDR3 has 16 residues. CDR3 DNA: TGCAGCGTTGACCCTAGGGCTAGCGGGGGCACAGATACGCAGTATTTT. Amino acid sequence: CSVDPRASGGTDTQYF.

This clonotype was counted at least ten times. The J gene is TRBJ2-3, the V gene TRBV6-5; no definite D call. The germline CDR1 and CDR2 sequences are MNHEY and SVGAGI. V lost 2 bases and J lost 6, with 18 bases in between. This CDR3 contains 16 residues. The CDR3 DNA reads as TGTGCCAGCAGTTACGGGGTGGCTCGCGCCGGGGATACGCAGTATTTT. Translated, it gives CASSYGVARAGDTQYF.

This clonotype showed up many times. This chain links TRBV20-1 with TRBJ2-1, with 8 bases that match TRBD2. V lost 0 bases and J lost 7; bases outside the gene matches: 8. CDR1 and CDR2 from the germline V gene are DFQATT and SNEGSKA (reference sequence). This CDR3 region has 15 residues. CDR3 amino acids: CSAREALAGRNEQFF. CDR3 bases: TGCAGTGCTAGAGAGGCGCTAGCGGGTCGGAATGAGCAGTTCTTC.

This clonotype was seen ten or more times. The chain recombines TRBV5-1 with TRBJ2-1; 8 bases line up with TRBD1. The CDR3 is 15 amino acids. Germline values: CDR1 SGHRS, CDR2 YFSETQ. J was trimmed by 3 bases and V by 4 bases; bases with no gene match: 6. The CDR3 sequence: CASSPTGDFYNEQFF. CDR3 sequence (DNA): TGCGCCAGCAGCCCGACAGGGGACTTCTACAATGAGCAGTTCTTC.

This clonotype was detected ten times or more. This chain joins TRBV14 and TRBJ1-2; possible D gene TRBD1, 6 bases. The V end lost 2 bases, the J end lost 4 bases, and 17 bases lay between the germline ends. The CDR3 is made up of 16 amino acids. Germline V gives CDR1 SGHDN, CDR2 FVKESK. The CDR3 DNA sequence: TGTGCCAGCAGCCAACTTGAGGGCAGGGGAGCCTATGGCTACACCTTC. Translation: CASSQLEGRGAYGYTF.

The rearrangement links TRBV18 to TRBJ1-1, with TRBD1 identical over 8 bases. The CDR3 is made up of 15 amino acids. V shed 3 bases, J shed 5 bases, and the junction held 8 bases outside the gene matches. CDR1 and CDR2 (germline): KGHSH, LQKENI. In nucleotides, the CDR3 is TGTGCCAGCTCACCCGGGACAGGACAGTATACTGAAGCTTTCTTT. It yields the protein CASSPGTGQYTEAFF.

This clonotype was counted at least ten times. V gene TRBV18 combines with J gene TRBJ2-3, with 7 bases matching TRBD1. This CDR3 is 16 amino acids long. Germline V lookup: CDR1 KGHSH, CDR2 LQKENI. The ends lost 4 bases at V and 0 bases at J; junction bases unmatched: 7. The DNA of the CDR3 is TGTGCCAGCTCACGCCTGGTGGGACAGAGCACAGATACGCAGTATTTT. This translates into CASSRLVGQSTDTQYF.

In its sample, this clonotype was seen a few times. The J gene is TRBJ2-1, the V gene TRBV7-9; maybe TRBD2 (5 bases). V shed 5 bases and J shed 6 bases, with 14 bases lying between them. This CDR3 comprises 14 residues. CDR1 is SEHNR and CDR2 is FQNEAQ in the germline V gene (reference sequence). CDR3 amino acids: CASSHVTRTNEQFF. CDR3 DNA: TGTGCCAGCAGCCACGTTACTAGAACCAATGAGCAGTTCTTC.

This clonotype was seen a handful of times. J is TRBJ2-7 and V is TRBV5-1, with D perhaps TRBD1 (5 bases). CDR3 length: 17 amino acids. Germline CDR1 SGHRS, CDR2 YFSETQ. V shed 4 bases and J shed 7 bases, with 27 bases lying between them. CDR3 DNA sequence: TGCGCCAGCAGCCTCACGGTAGAGGCCCGAAATTCAGGGGAGCAGTACTTC. This encodes CASSLTVEARNSGEQYF.

J is TRBJ2-5 and V is TRBV20-1; D is uncertain. Looked up from germline, CDR1 is DFQATT and CDR2 is SNEGSKA (reference sequence). The CDR3 sequence is 11 residues long. V gave up 6 bases and J gave up 5 bases, with 10 bases separating them. The CDR3 region has the DNA TGCAGTGCCTCCCTTCGGGAGACCCAGTACTTC. Translation gives CSASLRETQYF.